These 30 T cell receptor beta chains share one sample of origin, sequenced in a study of cytomegalovirus exposure and HLA in healthy donors. Primers for the PCR totalled 60 Vbeta and 13 Jbeta. TCRdb keeps only in-frame clones here, not all; method: immunoSEQ multiplex PCR. The sample records fewer than 250,000 clones, over 60% being singletons. Material for sequencing was PBMCs. The receptors were gathered from a man aged 40-55 years in good health and CMV-seronegative.

The chain joins TRBV5-1 to TRBJ1-1; D might be TRBD1 (6 bases). The length of the CDR3 is 13 residues. The V end was cut by 1 base, the J end by 5 bases, with 9 bases between. CDR1 SGHRS and CDR2 YFSETQ come from the germline V gene. This chain's CDR3 is CASSLTQGTEAFF. CDR3 nucleotides: TGCGCCAGCAGCTTGACCCAGGGGACTGAAGCTTTCTTT.

This clone was counted once. V and J are TRBV19 and TRBJ1-5, with 7 bases that match TRBD1. Germline CDR1 and CDR2: LNHDA and SQIVND (reference sequence). CDR3 length equals 14 residues. The trim removed 5 bases at V and 2 bases at J, leaving 3 bases unmatched. The CDR3 here is CASSVGQGNQPQHF. Written as DNA, the CDR3 is TGTGCCAGTAGTGTCGGACAGGGCAATCAGCCCCAGCATTTT.

The gene calls are TRBV7-2 and TRBJ1-5, with TRBD1 matching over 8 bases. V lost 5 bases, J lost 4 bases, and 13 bases stayed unmatched. CDR3 length: 17 residues. CDR1 and CDR2 from the germline V gene are SGHTA and FQGNSA. The CDR3 DNA reads TGTGCCAGCAGCCCTAGGACAGGGAACAGCGGAAATCAGCCCCAGCATTTT. Translating it yields CASSPRTGNSGNQPQHF.

This clone was seen only once. The rearrangement joins TRBV19 to TRBJ1-1; TRBD1 matches 9 bases. Germline V gives CDR1 LNHDA, CDR2 SQIVND (reference sequence). This CDR3 region has 15 residues. V shed 7 bases and J 5 bases; nucleotides not matched to a gene: 11. CDR3 amino acids: CASNPGTGTWTEAFF. CDR3 nucleotide sequence: TGTGCCAGTAATCCGGGGACAGGGACCTGGACTGAAGCTTTCTTT.

This sequence joins TRBV5-1 and TRBJ1-1; 12 nucleotides match TRBD1. This CDR3 is 21 amino acids long. Losses at the gene ends were 5 bases for V and 3 bases for J; bases not matched to a gene: 23. Per germline, CDR1 SGHRS and CDR2 YFSETQ. CDR3 sequence: CASSRWGLLPGQGARDTEAFF. The CDR3 DNA reads as TGCGCCAGCAGTCGTTGGGGTCTGCTACCGGGACAGGGGGCCCGGGACACTGAAGCTTTCTTT. Drawing the rest from reference TRBV5-1 and TRBJ1-1, the complete variable domain is KAGVTQTPRYLIKTRGQQVTLSCSPISGHRSVSWYQQTPGQGLQFLFEYFSETQRNKGNFPGRFSGRQFSNSRSEMNVSTLELGDSALYLCASSRWGLLPGQGARDTEAFFGQGTRLTVV.

V and J are TRBV9 and TRBJ2-2; TRBD1 might be the D (6 bases). CDR3 size: 15 residues. Germline V lookup: CDR1 SGDLS, CDR2 YYNGEE. Trimming took 1 base from V and 2 from J, leaving 9 bases between them. The CDR3 is CASSVQGQNTGELFF. The CDR3 region has the DNA TGTGCCAGCAGCGTACAGGGACAAAACACCGGGGAGCTGTTTTTT.

This chain links TRBV2 with TRBJ2-3; 10 nucleotides align to TRBD2. This CDR3 region has 18 residues. Germline trimming cut 4 bases from V and 3 bases from J; bases unmatched to any gene: 13. Germline assignment: CDR1 SNHLY and CDR2 FYNNEI. The CDR3 loop is CASSVASGRASRTDTQYF. In nucleotides, the CDR3 is TGTGCCAGCAGTGTGGCCAGCGGGAGGGCCTCTAGGACAGATACGCAGTATTTT.

V gene TRBV28 combines with J gene TRBJ1-2, with TRBD1 matching 12 bases. The CDR3 has 17 amino acids. Per the germline V gene, CDR1 is MDHEN and CDR2 is SYDVKM. With V trimmed by 6 bases and J by 7 bases, 15 bases remained unmatched. CDR3 residues: CASSPPRGTGGRSGYTF. The CDR3 region has the DNA TGTGCCAGCAGCCCGCCCCGCGGGACAGGGGGCCGTAGTGGCTACACCTTC.

The chain joins TRBV5-6 to TRBJ2-4, with 8 bases aligning to TRBD1. Trimming at V came to 7 bases and at J to 7 bases, leaving 16 bases not matched to a gene. Per the germline V gene, CDR1 is SGHDT and CDR2 is YYEEEE. The CDR3 has 16 amino acids. CDR3 bases: TGTGCCAGCGGCAGCGAAACGGGGACAGGAGGGAACATTCAGTACTTC. Translated, it gives CASGSETGTGGNIQYF.

V is TRBV5-1 and J is TRBJ2-3; 8 bases line up with TRBD2. V lost 4 bases, J lost 0 bases, and 7 bases stayed unmatched. Germline V gene lookup returns CDR1 SGHRS and CDR2 YFSETQ. CDR3 length: 16 amino acids. Written as DNA, the CDR3 is TGCGCCAGCAGCCCAGCGGGAGCGCTGAGCACAGATACGCAGTATTTT. As protein: CASSPAGALSTDTQYF.

This rearrangement joins TRBV7-9 to TRBJ1-4; a weak D match, TRBD1 (5 bases). The V end was cut by 1 base, the J end by 4 bases, with 10 bases between. Per the germline V gene, CDR1 is SEHNR and CDR2 is FQNEAQ (reference sequence). The CDR3 has 15 amino acids. CDR3 bases: TGTGCCAGCAGCTTAGGACAGAGATTTAATGAAAAACTGTTTTTT. It specifies CASSLGQRFNEKLFF.

J is TRBJ2-5 and V is TRBV5-1; no clear D. Trimming pared 4 bases from V and 5 bases from J, leaving 12 bases between. The CDR3 has 13 residues. The V gene's germline CDR1 is SGHRS and CDR2 YFSETQ. CDR3 amino acids: CASSPGPRETQYF. DNA for the CDR3: TGCGCCAGCAGCCCCGGTCCGCGGGAGACCCAGTACTTC.

In DNA form, the CDR3 reads TGTGCCACCGAGGACAGGGACATGAACACTGAAGCTTTCTTT. The encoded protein is CATEDRDMNTEAFF. V gene TRBV10-3 combines with J gene TRBJ1-1; TRBD1 agrees at 8 bases. The CDR3 contains 14 residues. Trimming cost V 10 bases and J 0 bases; bases outside gene matches: 7. Per the germline V gene, CDR1 is ENHRY and CDR2 is SYGVKD.

The chain employs TRBV7-2 and TRBJ2-3; possibly TRBD2 for D (5 bases). V lost 1 base and J 1 base, leaving 9 bases between the germline ends. Germline CDR1 is SGHTA and CDR2 is FQGNSA. CDR3 length: 15 amino acids. The CDR3 loop reads CASSLGSSGTDTQYF. CDR3 in DNA: TGTGCCAGCAGCTTAGGGAGTAGCGGCACAGATACGCAGTATTTT.

The chain couples TRBV6-5 to TRBJ2-2; TRBD2 might be the D (6 bases). The germline CDR1 and CDR2 sequences are MNHEY and SVGAGI. CDR3 size: 15 residues. The ends were cut back, 0 bases at V and 7 bases at J, with 12 bases in the middle. The DNA for the CDR3 is TGTGCCAGCAGTTACTCCGGACGGCGGGACGGGGAGCTGTTTTTT. Residues: CASSYSGRRDGELFF.

The chain combines TRBV21-1 with TRBJ1-5; TRBD1, the D gene given by the table, was not confirmed from the DNA. TRBV21-1 is flagged as a pseudogene. This CDR3 contains 18 residues. The CDR3 loop is CASSSPLSDKLKNQPQHF. In DNA, the CDR3 is TGTGCCAGCAGCTCACCGCTATCGGACAAGCTGAAAAATCAGCCCCAGCATTTT.

The chain couples TRBV27 to TRBJ2-7; TRBD1 might be the D (5 bases). The CDR3 is 15 residues long. The germline CDR1 and CDR2 sequences are MNHEY and SMNVEV (reference sequence). V lost 0 bases and J lost 2, with 11 bases in between. The CDR3 here is CASSLSWKGTYEQYF. As DNA, the CDR3 is TGTGCCAGCAGTTTATCCTGGAAGGGGACCTACGAGCAGTACTTC.

The chain has TRBV27 and TRBJ2-7, with D perhaps TRBD2 (6 bases). The CDR3 extends over 15 amino acids. V was cut by 8 bases and J by 0 bases, with 17 bases left in between. From germline, CDR1 is MNHEY and CDR2 SMNVEV (reference sequence). CDR3 nucleotides: TGTGCCAGCGGTCGAGCGGGCTTTAGCTCCTACGAGCAGTACTTC. Protein product: CASGRAGFSSYEQYF.

The V gene is TRBV4-3, the J gene TRBJ2-7, with 10 bases identical to TRBD2. V was clipped by 1 base and J by 0 bases; unmatched bases: 0. Germline V gene sequence: CDR1 LGHNA, CDR2 YSLEER. This CDR3 comprises 15 residues. CDR3: CASSQASGGSYEQYF. The CDR3 DNA reads TGCGCCAGCAGCCAAGCTAGCGGGGGCTCCTACGAGCAGTACTTC.

A few counts support this clone. The J gene is TRBJ1-4, the V gene TRBV29-1; D remains unclear. This CDR3 is 13 amino acids long. Germline V gene sequence: CDR1 SQVTM, CDR2 ANQGSEA. V shed 6 bases and J shed 0 bases, with 8 bases lying between them. The CDR3 loop reads CSVREATNEKLFF. The CDR3 region has the DNA TGCAGCGTCCGGGAAGCAACTAATGAAAAACTGTTTTTT.

The CDR3 DNA reads TGTGCTGGGTCGAGCGGGGGAACCCAAGAGACCCAGTACTTC. Translated: CAGSSGGTQETQYF. This chain connects TRBV5-4 to TRBJ2-5, with 8 nucleotides matching TRBD2. This CDR3 is built from 14 residues. Germline V gene sequence: CDR1 SGHNT, CDR2 YYREEE (reference sequence).

This clone has just one count. The CDR3 is CASSLVGVIPHEQYF. The CDR3 bases are TGCGCCAGCAGCTTGGTAGGGGTTATCCCCCACGAGCAGTACTTC. The chain links TRBV5-1 to TRBJ2-7; TRBD1 is a possible D gene (5 bases). The CDR3 is 15 amino acids. Germline CDR1 and CDR2: SGHRS and YFSETQ. The ends were cut back, 0 bases at V and 5 bases at J, with 15 bases in the middle.

V gene TRBV7-6 combines with J gene TRBJ1-5; 8 bases are a match to TRBD1. The V and J ends lost 5 bases and 0 bases, in that order; junction bases with no gene match: 9. Germline assignment: CDR1 SGHVS and CDR2 FNYEAQ. The CDR3 has 17 residues. The DNA of the CDR3 is TGTGCCAGCAGCCCCGGGACAGGCGATTATAGCAATCAGCCCCAGCATTTT. It is translated as CASSPGTGDYSNQPQHF.

In this sample, this clone turned up a few times. The chain joins TRBV4-1 to TRBJ2-7; D ambiguous. Trimming pared 0 bases from V and 3 bases from J, leaving 6 bases between. CDR1 is MGHRA and CDR2 is YSYEKL in the germline V gene. The CDR3 consists of 13 residues. The DNA for the CDR3 is TGCGCCAGCAGCCAAGATAACGGCTACGAGCAGTACTTC. Its translation is CASSQDNGYEQYF.

The CDR3 reads CASSFQATNEKLFF. CDR3 sequence (DNA): TGTGCCAGCAGCTTTCAGGCAACTAATGAAAAACTGTTTTTT. The gene calls are TRBV7-2 and TRBJ1-4; D remains unclear. Germline-derived CDR1 and CDR2 are SGHTA and FQGNSA. V was pared by 3 bases and J by 0 bases, with 5 bases between. The CDR3 has 14 amino acids.

The V gene is TRBV7-9, the J gene TRBJ1-5, with 7 bases fitting TRBD1. CDR3 length equals 14 residues. V shed 8 bases, J shed 6 bases, and the junction held 10 bases outside the gene matches. Germline-derived CDR1 and CDR2 are SEHNR and FQNEAQ (reference sequence). The CDR3, as DNA: TGTGCCAGCCGCCTCGAGGGGGCAAGTCAGCCCCAGCATTTT. It codes for CASRLEGASQPQHF.

V and J are TRBV7-8 and TRBJ2-5, with 11 bases that match TRBD1. CDR3 length: 15 residues. The V gene end was trimmed by 3 bases and the J gene end by 5 bases; junction bases not matched to a gene: 5. Germline CDR1 and CDR2: SGHVS and FQNEAQ. CDR3: CASSLGGTGGETQYF. DNA of the CDR3: TGTGCCAGCAGCTTGGGTGGGACAGGGGGGGAGACCCAGTACTTC.

This chain connects TRBV7-2 to TRBJ1-2, with TRBD1 matching 10 bases. J lost 6 bases, V lost 1 base, and 2 bases had no gene match. The CDR3 is 14 residues long. Germline V gives CDR1 SGHTA, CDR2 FQGNSA. CDR3: CASSLGGTGDGYTF. For the CDR3, the DNA is TGTGCCAGCAGCTTAGGGGGGACAGGGGATGGCTACACCTTC.

This sequence joins TRBV5-4 and TRBJ2-3; D is possibly TRBD2 (6 bases). The CDR3 has 15 amino acids. Trimming removed 3 bases at V and 0 bases at J, with 11 bases between. Germline CDR1 is SGHNT and CDR2 is YYREEE (reference sequence). The CDR3 region has the DNA TGTGCCAGCAGCTCGACTAGACGTAGCACAGATACGCAGTATTTT. This codes for CASSSTRRSTDTQYF.

This clone occurred a few times. This chain links TRBV4-3 with TRBJ2-7, with D possibly being TRBD2 (8 bases). Trimming took 4 bases from V and 5 from J, leaving 24 bases between them. CDR3 length: 17 residues. Germline V gene sequence: CDR1 LGHNA, CDR2 YSLEER. The CDR3 coding sequence is TGCGCCAGCAGCCGAACCCGGACAGGCCGGGGGGGGGACGAGCAGTACTTC. Encoded protein: CASSRTRTGRGGDEQYF.